A single sample is the source of the 21 T cell receptor beta chains below, sequenced in a study of T cell responses to AZD1222 COVID-19 vaccine. TCRdb's copy holds only in-frame clones and misses some; the assay was immunoSEQ multiplex PCR. The sample holds about 140,000 clones; roughly 85% are singletons and the top ten take approximately 8%. Here the sequenced sample was peripheral blood, taken 28 days after the second dose of the MenACWY control vaccine. The receptors shown here come from an adult who received the MenACWY meningococcal vaccine as a control.

The CDR3 DNA reads as TGTGCCAGCAGCAACTACTATGGCTACACCTTC. As protein: CASSNYYGYTF. The chain recombines TRBV9 with TRBJ1-2; D gene ambiguous. The CDR3 has 11 residues. Trimming took 4 bases from V and 3 from J, leaving 4 bases between them. CDR1 is SGDLS, CDR2 YYNGEE, per germline.

The chain employs TRBV10-1 and TRBJ1-6; D not resolved. Germline CDR1 is WNHNN and CDR2 is SYGVQD (reference sequence). Deletions cut 5 bases from V and 9 bases from J, with 8 bases between. This CDR3 has 12 residues. The CDR3 nucleotides are TGCGCCAGCAGTTCGGGGTCTTCACCCCTCCACTTT. Translating gives CASSSGSSPLHF.

V gene TRBV14 combines with J gene TRBJ2-2; D not resolved. CDR3 length: 14 residues. V was shortened by 5 bases and J by 3 bases, with 10 bases between the two germline ends. CDR1 and CDR2 from the germline V gene are SGHDN and FVKESK. The CDR3 DNA follows: TGTGCCAGCAGCGCGGAGACTTACACCGGGGAGCTGTTTTTT. Protein product: CASSAETYTGELFF.

The rearrangement joins TRBV25-1 to TRBJ2-3; D is perhaps TRBD1 (6 bases). Between the trimmed V and J ends, which lost 4 bases and 2 bases, there was a span of 10 bases. Germline V gene data show CDR1 as MGHDK and CDR2 as SYGVNS. The CDR3 consists of 14 residues. The CDR3 DNA is TGTGCCAGCAGTGGGTGGGACAACACAGATACGCAGTATTTT. Protein product: CASSGWDNTDTQYF.

The rearrangement links TRBV24-1 to TRBJ1-2; D gene ambiguous. The germline gives CDR1 KGHDR, CDR2 SFDVKD. This CDR3 comprises 13 residues. Trimming shortened V by 6 bases and J by 4 bases, and 11 bases separated the two germline ends. The CDR3 region is CATSQEGTYGYTF. Written as DNA, the CDR3 is TGTGCCACCAGTCAAGAGGGTACCTATGGCTACACCTTC.

The chain recombines TRBV6-2 or TRBV6-3 with TRBJ2-3; no clear D. CDR3 length: 11 residues. The V gene's germline CDR1 is MNHEY and CDR2 SVGEGT. Trimming stripped 4 bases from V and 6 bases from J, with 5 bases between. CDR3 in amino acids: CASSFVDTQYF. The CDR3 bases are TGTGCCAGCAGTTTCGTGGATACGCAGTATTTT.

J is TRBJ2-2 and V is TRBV11-2; no firm D call. Trimming cost V 6 bases and J 4 bases, with 15 bases left between them. The CDR3 is made up of 15 amino acids. CDR1 and CDR2 (germline): SGHAT, FQNNGV. CDR3 nucleotide sequence: TGTGCCAGCAGGAGGAGTGGGCGCGGCACCGGGGAGCTGTTTTTT. Its translation: CASRRSGRGTGELFF.

The rearrangement joins TRBV18 to TRBJ2-2; no clear D. Looked up from germline, CDR1 is KGHSH and CDR2 is LQKENI. Trimming took off 3 bases at V and 4 bases at J, with 9 bases between the two ends. The CDR3 is 14 residues long. The CDR3 spells CASSPPSGTGELFF. CDR3 DNA sequence: TGTGCCAGCTCACCCCCTAGTGGCACCGGGGAGCTGTTTTTT.

This clone appeared once. This chain links TRBV28 with TRBJ2-5; TRBD2 matches at 13 bases. The CDR3 length is 16 residues. J was trimmed by 1 base and V by 5 bases; bases with no gene match: 4. Germline CDR1 is MDHEN and CDR2 is SYDVKM. The CDR3 sequence is CASSLGLAGAQETQYF. The CDR3 DNA is TGTGCCAGCAGTCTCGGACTAGCGGGAGCCCAAGAGACCCAGTACTTC.

The chain joins TRBV9 to TRBJ1-2; D not resolved. The CDR3 has 15 residues. Trimming stripped 0 bases from V and 8 bases from J, with 17 bases between. Per germline, CDR1 SGDLS and CDR2 YYNGEE. The CDR3 nucleotides are TGTGCCAGCAGCGTAGCCAGTCATAGAGCCGGAGGCTACACCTTC. It encodes CASSVASHRAGGYTF. The full variable domain, its missing parts supplied by reference TRBV9 and TRBJ1-2, is DSGVTQTPKHLITATGQRVTLRCSPRSGDLSVYWYQQSLDQGLQFLIQYYNGEERAKGNILERFSAQQFPDLHSELNLSSLELGDSALYFCASSVASHRAGGYTFGSGTRLTVV.

This chain joins TRBV18 and TRBJ1-2; D is uncertain. The CDR3 runs to 12 residues. Germline loops: CDR1 KGHSH, CDR2 LQKENI. V gave up 0 bases and J gave up 8 bases, with 7 bases separating them. The CDR3 nucleotides are TGTGCCAGCTCACCACCCGGGAGCGGCTACACCTTC. The encoded protein is CASSPPGSGYTF.

This rearrangement joins TRBV10-3 to TRBJ2-7; D gene uncertain. CDR1 ENHRY and CDR2 SYGVKD come from the germline V gene. The CDR3 has 13 amino acids. V was clipped by 6 bases and J by 2 bases, with 11 bases between them. Here the CDR3 reads CAIRGTLTYEQYV. In DNA form, the CDR3 reads TGTGCCATCAGGGGAACTTTGACCTACGAGCAGTACGTC.

This clone was picked up a small number of times. V gene TRBV9 combines with J gene TRBJ1-4, with D perhaps TRBD1 (6 bases). Trimming shortened V by 3 bases and J by 4 bases, and 13 bases separated the two germline ends. The CDR3 is made up of 15 amino acids. Germline CDR1 reads SGDLS; CDR2 reads YYNGEE. The CDR3 reads CASSGGTLGNEKLFF. As DNA, the CDR3 is TGTGCCAGCAGCGGCGGGACATTAGGTAATGAAAAACTGTTTTTT.

The genes are TRBV4-3 and TRBJ2-3; the D call may be TRBD1 or TRBD2 (5 bases each). Trimming removed 4 bases at V and 6 bases at J, with 17 bases between. CDR1 LGHNA and CDR2 YSLEER come from the germline V gene. The CDR3 sequence is 15 residues long. This CDR3 is CASSLSGTRADTQYF. CDR3 sequence (DNA): TGCGCCAGCAGCCTCTCCGGGACGAGGGCGGATACGCAGTATTTT.

This clone appeared a few times. CDR3 nucleotides: TGTGCCAGCAGCCAACCTGACAGGGGGAGCACAGATACGCAGTATTTT. It specifies CASSQPDRGSTDTQYF. This rearrangement joins TRBV4-2 to TRBJ2-3, with TRBD1 matching 9 bases. Germline V gene data show CDR1 as LGHNA and CDR2 as YNFKEQ. The ends lost 2 bases at V and 0 bases at J; junction bases unmatched: 3. The CDR3 sequence is 16 residues long.

This chain joins TRBV30 and TRBJ1-2; no definite D call. Trimming pared 0 bases from V and 6 bases from J, leaving 5 bases between. CDR3 length: 11 residues. CDR1 and CDR2 from the germline V gene are GTSNPN and SVGIG (reference sequence). Here the CDR3 reads CAWSVGNGYTF. In nucleotides, the CDR3 is TGTGCCTGGAGTGTTGGGAATGGCTACACCTTC.

The CDR3 is CATSDSPLSGRPYNEQFF. The CDR3 DNA reads as TGTGCCACCAGTGATTCCCCCCTTAGCGGGCGGCCCTACAATGAGCAGTTCTTC. The V gene is TRBV24-1, the J gene TRBJ2-1; TRBD2 agrees at 7 bases. The CDR3 is 18 residues long. The ends lost 2 bases at V and 2 bases at J; junction bases unmatched: 11. CDR1 KGHDR and CDR2 SFDVKD come from the germline V gene.

The rearrangement links TRBV28 to TRBJ1-6; TRBD1 matches at 8 bases. J lost 9 bases, V lost 2 bases, and 3 bases had no gene match. The CDR3 is 14 amino acids. Looked up from germline, CDR1 is MDHEN and CDR2 is SYDVKM. DNA for the CDR3: TGTGCCAGCAGTTTACAGGACAGGGTTTCACCCCTCCACTTT. Translation: CASSLQDRVSPLHF.

This chain links TRBV29-1 with TRBJ2-7, with a weak D call TRBD2 (5 bases). Germline values: CDR1 SQVTM, CDR2 ANQGSEA. Trimming took off 5 bases at V and 0 bases at J, with 5 bases between the two ends. The CDR3 runs 11 residues. For the CDR3, the DNA is TGCAGCGTTACTAGCTCCTACGAGCAGTACTTC. It is translated as CSVTSSYEQYF.

DNA for the CDR3: TGTGCCAGCAGGCACCCTAGCGGGATGAACACCGGGGAGCTGTTTTTT. Its translation: CASRHPSGMNTGELFF. The V and J genes are TRBV4-2 and TRBJ2-2, with 9 positions matching TRBD2. The CDR3 extends over 16 amino acids. From germline, CDR1 is LGHNA and CDR2 YNFKEQ. V lost 6 bases and J lost 1; bases outside the gene matches: 6.

The rearrangement joins TRBV11-3 to TRBJ2-3; 16 bases are shared with TRBD2. CDR1 and CDR2 from the germline V gene are SGHNT and YENEEA. This CDR3 is 15 amino acids long. The J segment lost 8 bases and the V segment lost 4 bases, leaving 3 bases of the junction unmatched. The CDR3 sequence is CASSSGLAGGITQYF. The CDR3 DNA follows: TGTGCCAGCAGCTCGGGACTAGCGGGAGGGATTACGCAGTATTTT. Full variable domain (missing parts from reference TRBV11-3 and TRBJ2-3): EAGVVQSPRYKIIEKKQPVAFWCNPISGHNTLYWYLQNLGQGPELLIRYENEEAVDDSQLPKDRFSAERLKGVDSTLKIQPAELGDSAVYLCASSSGLAGGITQYFGPGTRLTVL.